The clone carrying this T cell receptor beta chain was found a few times. The data stem from a study of blood T cells in healthy people across ages. The wider study: The template switching approach captured approximately one barcoded beta molecule for every two T cells.

Through a sample-barcoded 5' primer and a J-beta primer mix, a second PCR was run for roughly 6 to 11 cycles. TCRdb re-derived calls from the 5' RACE reads in MiXCR, one entry per CDR3 protein. The table records 800,000 or so distinct CDR3 sequences, around a quarter of them present only once. This sample also appeared in a second study, on T cells of mothers and their children.

The TCR was taken from a boy younger than 18 in good health. Sequencing was done on a sample of blood.

The CDR3 here is CASDPEPTGELFF. The CDR3 nucleotides read TGCGCCAGTGACCCCGAACCCACCGGGGAGCTGTTTTTT. This sequence joins TRBV5-1 and TRBJ2-2; D gene unclear. V lost 8 bases, J lost 4 bases, and 12 bases lay in between. CDR3 length equals 13 residues. CDR1 and CDR2 from the germline V gene are SGHRS and YFSETQ.